This T cell receptor beta chain stems from a study of blood T cells in healthy people across ages. General study results and limits: Roughly linear age-related decline in beta diversity appeared, significant by age 40. CMV status of donors was not determined, possibly confounding expanded clonotype changes.

Germline CDR1 SNHLY, CDR2 FYNNEI. J gave up 6 bases and V 8 bases, and 4 bases lay outside the gene matches. The CDR3 has 13 residues. Concerning this clonotype: What it binds is unknown.

It was with a sample-barcoded 5' primer and a J-beta primer mix that a second PCR of roughly 7 to 12 cycles was run. TCRdb re-analysed the 5' RACE reads in MiXCR, keeping a single row per CDR3 protein. The profile shows some 760,000 distinct CDR3 sequences, just under 25% of them singletons. In addition, the sample was reused for a study of T cells of mothers and their children. As that study records: Each child contributed 2.5 million to 3.5 million TCR beta CDR3 reads, while each mother contributed over 8.5 million. Pairs that are related and pairs that are unrelated have TCR recombination output shaped similarly by thymic selection.

The sequencing input was blood. The chain uses TRBV2 and TRBJ1-6; 7 nucleotides line up with TRBD1. This TCR derives from a boy aged 5-17 years in good health. CDR3 sequence: CASGTELNSPLHF. CDR3 nucleotide sequence: TGTGCCAGCGGGACAGAGCTTAATTCACCCCTCCACTTT.